This record covers a single T cell receptor beta chain. Its matching antigen is unknown. This CDR3 is built from 15 residues. Per germline, CDR1 SGDLS and CDR2 YYNGEE. The ends were cut back, 4 bases at V and 2 bases at J, with 14 bases in the middle. As for time point: sample taken at primary tumor resection. This sample was included in a study of spatial heterogeneity in lung cancer. Overall study findings and caveats: Estimated coverage of tumor T cells was about 7% for alpha and about 14% for beta chains. Counts of expanded intratumoral alpha and beta TCRs tracked tumor mutation counts. Ubiquitous and regional expanded TCR counts tracked ubiquitous and regional nonsynonymous mutations, respectively.

TCRdb reprocessed the 5' RACE reads via MiXCR and lists one record per CDR3 protein. The sample comprises 8,500 to 10,000 distinct CDR3 sequences, about 8.1% of which are singletons, and around 25% rests with the top ten. The receptor's source is a male donor with early-stage non-small cell lung cancer. Sequencing used lung tumor tissue, obtained at surgery. The J gene is TRBJ2-3, the V gene TRBV9, with a tentative D call TRBD2 (6 bases). This CDR3 is CASSTQRAPTDTQYF. The DNA of the CDR3 is TGTGCCAGCAGCACGCAGCGGGCACCCACAGATACGCAGTATTTT.